This T cell receptor beta chain was identified during a study of blood T cell repertoires in COVID-19. Study-wide context: Specimens from acute and convalescent COVID-19 originated in the United States, Italy and Spain. Sample material is recorded as cDNA or gDNA derived from T cells, B-cell-depleted T cells, or PBMCs.

How the authors handled the data: Reference gene primer amplification gave nucleated cell count estimates. Data came from immunoSEQ multiplex PCR; TCRdb stores just in-frame clones and leaves some out. V, J and clone size derive from that table, while D and trimming were established from the DNA sequence. The data hold roughly 59,000 clones, with almost 80% observed a single time. The CDR3 sequence is 15 residues long. Trimming left V 0 bases short and J 0 bases short, with 9 bases between. CDR1 is SGDLS, CDR2 YYNGEE, per germline. This clonotype was sampled from a man aged 80 or over with acute or convalescent COVID-19. The sequencing sample was made of peripheral blood. The V and J genes are TRBV9 and TRBJ1-2; D is ambiguous. CDR3 protein: CASSVGPEANYGYTF. CDR3 bases: TGTGCCAGCAGCGTAGGCCCAGAAGCTAACTATGGCTACACCTTC.